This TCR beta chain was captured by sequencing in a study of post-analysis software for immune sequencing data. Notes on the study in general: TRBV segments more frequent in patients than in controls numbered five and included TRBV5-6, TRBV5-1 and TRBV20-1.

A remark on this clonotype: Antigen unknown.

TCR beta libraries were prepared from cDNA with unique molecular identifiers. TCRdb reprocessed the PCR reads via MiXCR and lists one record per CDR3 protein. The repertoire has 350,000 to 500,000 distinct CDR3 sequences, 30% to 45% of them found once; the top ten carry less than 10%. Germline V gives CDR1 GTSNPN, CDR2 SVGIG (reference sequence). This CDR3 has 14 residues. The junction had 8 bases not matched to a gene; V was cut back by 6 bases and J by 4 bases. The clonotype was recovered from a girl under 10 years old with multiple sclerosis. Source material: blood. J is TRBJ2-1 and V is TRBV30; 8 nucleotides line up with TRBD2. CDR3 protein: CACSGGAEYNEQFF. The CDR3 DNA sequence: TGTGCCTGTTCGGGGGGGGCCGAGTACAATGAGCAGTTCTTC.